The 19 T cell receptor beta chains in this list originate from one sample, sequenced in a study of blood T cell repertoires in COVID-19. This table comes from immunoSEQ multiplex PCR, and its TCRdb copy is limited to in-frame clones, with some not included. The sample contains roughly 180,000 clones, approximately 85% of which appear only once. The sample comprised peripheral blood. The receptors here all came from an elderly man with COVID-19, enrolled during active disease.

The V call is TRBV5-4, the J call TRBJ1-2, with TRBD1 identical over 9 bases. With 4 bases clipped from V and 4 bases from J, the junction kept 8 bases outside the gene matches. The CDR3 loop spans 15 amino acids. CDR1 and CDR2 (germline): SGHNT, YYREEE (reference sequence). The CDR3 bases are TGTGCCAGCAGCCCCTCTGGACAGGGGTTCTATGGCTACACCTTC. It specifies CASSPSGQGFYGYTF. The variable domain in full, with the rest retrieved from reference TRBV5-4 and TRBJ1-2, is ETGVTQSPTHLIKTRGQQVTLRCSSQSGHNTVSWYQQALGQGPQFIFQYYREEENGRGNFPPRFSGLQFPNYSSELNVNALELDDSALYLCASSPSGQGFYGYTFGSGTRLTVV.

Concerning this clone: The same CDR3 arises from other DNA sequences in this sample as well. The J gene is TRBJ2-7, the V gene TRBV2, with D perhaps TRBD2 (5 bases). V was pared by 5 bases and J by 7 bases, with 9 bases between. Germline lookup yields CDR1 SNHLY and CDR2 FYNNEI. The CDR3 has 11 amino acids. The CDR3 sequence is CASSPKREQYF. DNA for the CDR3: TGTGCCAGCAGTCCGAAGCGGGAGCAGTACTTC.

The V call is TRBV27, the J call TRBJ2-2; no clear D gene. Germline V gene sequence: CDR1 MNHEY, CDR2 SMNVEV (reference sequence). V was pared by 5 bases and J by 4 bases, with 8 bases between. The CDR3 is 13 amino acids. CDR3 sequence: CASSGLVTGELFF. The CDR3 DNA reads TGTGCCAGCAGTGGGCTGGTCACCGGGGAGCTGTTTTTT.

The chain employs TRBV5-1 and TRBJ2-7; 9 bases line up with TRBD1. V gave up 1 base and J gave up 6 bases; unmatched junction bases: 5. Germline loops: CDR1 SGHRS, CDR2 YFSETQ. CDR3 length: 14 amino acids. CDR3 loop: CASSLTGGYGEQYF. DNA for the CDR3: TGCGCCAGCAGCTTGACAGGGGGCTATGGCGAGCAGTACTTC. Complete variable domain (other parts from reference TRBV5-1 and TRBJ2-7): KAGVTQTPRYLIKTRGQQVTLSCSPISGHRSVSWYQQTPGQGLQFLFEYFSETQRNKGNFPGRFSGRQFSNSRSEMNVSTLELGDSALYLCASSLTGGYGEQYFGPGTRLTVT.

In this sample, this clone turned up once. This chain uses TRBV5-6 with TRBJ2-3; 10 bases align to TRBD1. CDR1 is SGHDT, CDR2 YYEEEE, per germline. The V gene end was trimmed by 5 bases and the J gene end by 1 base; junction bases not matched to a gene: 10. CDR3 length equals 17 residues. The CDR3 region has the DNA TGTGCCAGCAGTAAGAGACAGGGGGCGCTTGGCACAGATACGCAGTATTTT. Amino acid sequence: CASSKRQGALGTDTQYF.

This clone was picked up many times. The V call is TRBV9, the J call TRBJ2-7; D is undetermined. V dropped 4 bases and J dropped 0 bases, with 11 bases sitting between them. The CDR3 loop spans 14 amino acids. CDR1 is SGDLS, CDR2 YYNGEE, per germline. The CDR3 spells CASSPQMSSYEQYF. As DNA, the CDR3 is TGTGCCAGCAGCCCCCAAATGAGCTCCTACGAGCAGTACTTC.

The CDR3 DNA reads TGTGCCAGCAGTAAGGACGGGGGGGGAGCTTTCTTT. Translated: CASSKDGGGAFF. J is TRBJ1-1 and V is TRBV2; maybe TRBD1 (5 bases). V was cut by 5 bases and J by 10 bases, with 14 bases left in between. CDR3 length: 12 amino acids. CDR1 and CDR2 from the germline V gene are SNHLY and FYNNEI.

In nucleotides, the CDR3 is TGTGCCAGCAGCGTAGGACTAGCGGGGGGGAGTTCCTACAATGAGCAGTTCTTC. This sequence encodes CASSVGLAGGSSYNEQFF. The genes are TRBV9 and TRBJ2-1, with TRBD2 identical over 14 bases. Germline V lookup: CDR1 SGDLS, CDR2 YYNGEE. This CDR3 comprises 18 residues. V lost 0 bases, J lost 1 base, and 3 bases stayed unmatched.

The genes are TRBV25-1 and TRBJ1-4; TRBD1 is a possible D gene (6 bases). With 6 bases removed from V and 6 bases from J, the gap between germline ends came to 23 bases. Germline V lookup: CDR1 MGHDK, CDR2 SYGVNS. This CDR3 has 17 amino acids. For the CDR3, the DNA is TGTGCCAGCAGCCGCCTGGGGGGGGCACCACGAGATGAAAAACTGTTTTTT. Its translation: CASSRLGGAPRDEKLFF.

The J gene is TRBJ2-7, the V gene TRBV2; possible D gene TRBD1, 6 bases. CDR1 and CDR2 from the germline V gene are SNHLY and FYNNEI. The V and J ends lost 8 bases and 2 bases respectively, with 13 bases between them. The CDR3 is 13 residues long. The CDR3 nucleotides are TGTGCCAGCCGACGGGACACCACCTACGAGCAGTACTTC. As protein: CASRRDTTYEQYF. The full variable domain, with the rest looked up from reference TRBV2 and TRBJ2-7, is EPEVTQTPSHQVTQMGQEVILRCVPISNHLYFYWYRQILGQKVEFLVSFYNNEISEKSEIFDDQFSVERPDGSNFTLKIRSTKLEDSAMYFCASRRDTTYEQYFGPGTRLTVT.

This clone showed up just a few times. CDR3 coding DNA: TGTGCTAGTGGTCTCTCGGAGGGCTCGGGTACGCAGTATTTT. It translates to CASGLSEGSGTQYF. J is TRBJ2-3 and V is TRBV12-5, with TRBD2 as a possible D gene (6 bases). The CDR3 has 14 amino acids. CDR1 is LGHNT, CDR2 FRNRAP, per germline. The germline V and J ends were trimmed by 5 bases and 8 bases, with 17 bases remaining between them. The full variable domain, with the rest looked up from reference TRBV12-5 and TRBJ2-3, is DARVTQTPRHKVTEMGQEVTMRCQPILGHNTVFWYRQTMMQGLELLAYFRNRAPLDDSGMPKDRFSAEMPDATLATLKIQPSEPRDSAVYFCASGLSEGSGTQYFGPGTRLTVL.

V gene TRBV6-1 combines with J gene TRBJ1-5; no definite D call. Germline V gives CDR1 MNHNS, CDR2 SASEGT. Trimming stripped 0 bases from V and 7 bases from J, with 16 bases between. The CDR3 is 16 amino acids. CDR3: CASSEATNQGRQPQHF. The CDR3 nucleotides are TGTGCCAGCAGTGAAGCGACGAACCAAGGGAGGCAGCCCCAGCATTTT.

This clone was counted a few times. J is TRBJ1-5 and V is TRBV14, with D uncertain. CDR1 and CDR2 (germline): SGHDN, FVKESK. V gave up 1 base and J gave up 3 bases, with 16 bases separating them. This CDR3 comprises 17 residues. Here the CDR3 reads CASSQAGRHKANQPQHF. The DNA of the CDR3 is TGTGCCAGCAGCCAAGCTGGGAGGCACAAAGCCAATCAGCCCCAGCATTTT.

This rearrangement joins TRBV10-3 to TRBJ2-7; TRBD1 aligns across 9 bases. Germline values: CDR1 ENHRY, CDR2 SYGVKD. The CDR3 covers 14 residues. Losses at the gene ends were 7 bases for V and 2 bases for J; bases not matched to a gene: 6. The CDR3 coding sequence is TGTGCCATCATGCCGGGACAGGGACCCTACGAGCAGTACTTC. This gives the protein CAIMPGQGPYEQYF.

The rearrangement joins TRBV12-3 or TRBV12-4 to TRBJ2-7, with D tentatively TRBD1 (5 bases). The CDR3 is made up of 11 amino acids. The CDR3 nucleotides read TGTGCGGTGGCAGGGTTCTACGAGCAGTACTTC. It specifies CAVAGFYEQYF.

The chain couples TRBV6-5 to TRBJ1-1; 7 bases match TRBD1. This CDR3 comprises 12 residues. Germline V CDR1 and CDR2: MNHEY, SVGAGI. V trimming: 6 bases; J trimming: 8 bases; junction bases outside the gene matches: 6. The CDR3 here is CASSDRVAEAFF. In DNA, the CDR3 is TGTGCCAGCAGCGACAGGGTCGCAGAAGCTTTCTTT.

This clone showed up just once. The chain has TRBV6-5 and TRBJ1-3, with D possibly matching TRBD1 (5 bases). The V end lost 0 bases, the J end lost 2 bases, and 8 bases lay between the germline ends. The CDR3 totals 15 residues. Germline assignment: CDR1 MNHEY and CDR2 SVGAGI. CDR3 amino acids: CASSYSGGPGNTIYF. CDR3 DNA sequence: TGTGCCAGCAGTTACTCGGGGGGACCTGGAAACACCATATATTTT.

J is TRBJ2-5 and V is TRBV6-6; the D gene is possibly TRBD2 (6 bases). The CDR3 loop spans 16 amino acids. The germline V gene has CDR1 MNHNY and CDR2 SVGAGI (reference sequence). V gave up 0 bases and J gave up 5 bases, with 16 bases separating them. The CDR3 nucleotides are TGTGCCAGCAGTTACTCGGGGGGTGATTCCGCGGAGACCCAGTACTTC. This translates into CASSYSGGDSAETQYF.

In DNA form, the CDR3 reads TGTGCCAGCAGAGGGGCAGGGGGCACCTACGAGCAGTACTTC. Its translation is CASRGAGGTYEQYF. The chain is built from TRBV11-2 and TRBJ2-7; 8 bases agree with TRBD1. The V gene end was trimmed by 6 bases and the J gene end by 2 bases; junction bases not matched to a gene: 6. This CDR3 spans 14 amino acids. Germline values: CDR1 SGHAT, CDR2 FQNNGV.